This TCR beta chain was sequenced for a study of regulatory T cells in long-lasting Graves disease. The study, taken as a whole, reports: Not thyroid tissue but only peripheral blood was studied.

Assembly of TCR beta libraries relied on iRepertoire HTBI primers together with Arm-PCR of CDR3 regions. From the multiplex PCR reads, TCRdb called clonotypes with MiXCR, one entry per CDR3 protein. Among about 560,000 distinct CDR3 sequences, about 16% were seen once, and the ten largest hold around 13%. Specified time point: newly diagnosed GD, antithyroid drugs for less than 3 months. Scientists built the TCR library using RNA that was extracted from PBMCs. V shed 6 bases and J 3 bases; nucleotides not matched to a gene: 6. In germline, CDR1 is MDHEN, CDR2 SYDVKM. The CDR3 consists of 14 residues. This clonotype was detected only a few times. The antigen is unknown. This same sample was also taken into another study, of T cells in Graves' hyperthyroidism and ophthalmopathy. That source notes: A first-round RT-PCR of the TCR CDR3 used the HTBI primer set.

The material was peripheral blood mononuclear cells (PBMCs), obtained at new diagnosis, from a patient treated with antithyroid drugs. This chain uses TRBV28 with TRBJ2-7; 9 bases are shared with TRBD2. The receptor's source is a man aged 18 to 35 with Graves disease. The chain's CDR3 is CASSLLAGYYEQYF. In nucleotides, the CDR3 is TGTGCCAGCAGCCTTCTAGCGGGATACTACGAGCAGTACTTC. Full variable domain (missing parts from reference TRBV28 and TRBJ2-7): DVKVTQSSRYLVKRTGEKVFLECVQDMDHENMFWYRQDPGLGLRLIYFSYDVKMKEKGDIPEGYSVSREKKERFSLILESASTNQTSMYLCASSLLAGYYEQYFGPGTRLTVT.